The rows below give T cell receptor beta chains drawn from one sample of a study of blood T cells in healthy people across ages. MiXCR, applied by TCRdb to the 5' RACE reads, yields one record per CDR3 protein. The sample shows 1.4 million or so distinct CDR3 sequences, roughly two fifths of them seen only once. Sequencing used blood. These TCRs come from a woman under 30 in good health. CDR3s include the opening cysteine and the closing phenylalanine or tryptophan. D genes are given only for firm matches. Clone size, where shown, is once, few, many, or a class for clones that have expanded.

-	16	TRBV20-1	TRBJ1-6	few	CSARDYTGHDDSPLHF	TGCAGTGCTAGAGATTACACCGGGCATGATGATTCACCCCTCCACTTT
-	14	TRBV20-1	TRBJ1-5	-	CSAPRVTDNQPQHF	TGCAGTGCTCCGAGAGTGACAGACAATCAGCCCCAGCATTTT
-	13	TRBV4-1	TRBJ1-4	few	CASSQGQVEKLFF	TGCGCCAGCAGCCAAGGACAGGTGGAAAAACTGTTTTTT
TRBD2	14	TRBV2	TRBJ2-2	once	CAVGPDGRAGELFF	TGTGCCGTTGGACCCGATGGGAGGGCCGGGGAGCTGTTTTTT
TRBD2	15	TRBV20-1	TRBJ2-1	few	CSVRTSGRAYNEQFF	TGCAGTGTCCGGACTAGCGGGAGGGCCTACAATGAGCAGTTCTTC
TRBD1	16	TRBV6-6	TRBJ2-7	-	CASSLSDRGNFHEQYF	TGTGCCAGCAGTCTTTCCGACAGGGGTAATTTTCACGAGCAGTACTTC
TRBD1	15	TRBV11-2	TRBJ1-5	-	CASTTHRGSDQPQHF	TGTGCCAGCACCACCCACAGGGGTAGCGATCAGCCCCAGCATTTT
-	13	TRBV5-1	TRBJ2-7	-	CASSLLRDNEQYF	TGCGCCAGCAGCTTGTTGCGGGACAATGAGCAGTACTTC
-	16	TRBV5-1	TRBJ2-1	-	CASSPGGGSGSNEQFF	TGCGCCAGCAGCCCCGGCGGGGGCTCTGGGTCCAATGAGCAGTTCTTC
-	15	TRBV7-2	TRBJ2-1	-	CASGPGGGAHNEQFF	TGTGCCAGCGGCCCGGGTGGGGGGGCCCACAATGAGCAGTTCTTC
-	14	TRBV5-1	TRBJ2-7	few	CASSLQAPSNEQYF	TGCGCCAGCAGCCTACAGGCTCCAAGCAACGAGCAGTACTTC
TRBD1	15	TRBV29-1	TRBJ2-1	-	CSVGGQGYPYNEQFF	TGCAGCGTCGGGGGACAGGGGTACCCCTACAATGAGCAGTTCTTC
TRBD1	14	TRBV6-1	TRBJ2-5	-	CASSVAGGIDEQYF	TGTGCCAGCAGTGTTGCAGGGGGCATCGATGAGCAGTACTTC
TRBD2	16	TRBV7-6	TRBJ2-1	once	CASSLASGRGNNEQFF	TGTGCCAGCAGCTTAGCTAGCGGGAGAGGTAACAATGAGCAGTTCTTC
TRBD1	15	TRBV12-3/TRBV12-4	TRBJ2-1	-	CASSFDRGLRNEQFF	TGTGCCAGCAGTTTCGACAGGGGGCTACGCAATGAGCAGTTCTTC
TRBD2	13	TRBV7-9	TRBJ2-2	once	CESGTLNTGELFF	TGTGAGAGCGGGACCTTGAACACCGGGGAGCTGTTTTTT
-	13	TRBV20-1	TRBJ1-5	-	CSTAGDSNQPQHF	TGCAGTACGGCGGGGGATAGCAATCAGCCCCAGCATTTT
-	15	TRBV4-3	TRBJ2-1	-	CASSQALKGNNEQFF	TGCGCCAGCAGCCAAGCCCTTAAAGGGAACAATGAGCAGTTCTTC
-	14	TRBV20-1	TRBJ2-5	-	CSARQETAQETQYF	TGCAGTGCTAGACAAGAGACTGCCCAAGAGACCCAGTACTTC
-	18	TRBV20-1	TRBJ1-5	-	CSARDHRVTGGKVQPQHF	TGCAGTGCTAGAGACCACCGAGTTACGGGGGGGAAGGTTCAGCCCCAGCATTTT
-	15	TRBV20-1	TRBJ2-5	-	CSARDILACQETQYF	TGCAGTGCTAGGGACATACTTGCGTGTCAAGAGACCCAGTACTTC
-	15	TRBV11-2	TRBJ2-4	-	CASSSEGAVKNIQYF	TGTGCCAGCAGTTCGGAGGGGGCGGTCAAAAACATTCAGTACTTC
-	14	TRBV12-3/TRBV12-4	TRBJ2-2	-	CASSSQGGIGELFF	TGTGCCAGCAGTTCTCAAGGGGGAATCGGGGAGCTGTTTTTT
TRBD2	15	TRBV2	TRBJ2-3	-	CASSGRTSAADTQYF	TGTGCCAGCAGTGGTAGGACTAGCGCCGCCGATACGCAGTATTTT
-	11	TRBV12-3/TRBV12-4	TRBJ2-3	once	CASTQAYTQYF	TGTGCCAGCACCCAAGCTTATACGCAGTATTTT
-	15	TRBV6-1	TRBJ1-5	-	CASSGKTGSNQPQHF	TGTGCCAGCAGTGGGAAGACGGGAAGCAATCAGCCCCAGCATTTT
TRBD1	14	TRBV7-9	TRBJ1-2	-	CASSYPDRDYGYTF	TGTGCCAGCAGCTACCCGGACAGGGATTATGGCTACACCTTC
-	12	TRBV7-2	TRBJ1-2	-	CASSPGPDGYTF	TGTGCCAGCAGCCCCGGACCGGATGGCTACACCTTC
-	16	TRBV5-4	TRBJ1-2	-	CASSGYLRGTPYGYTF	TGTGCCAGCAGCGGCTACCTACGGGGGACCCCCTATGGCTACACCTTC
TRBD1	15	TRBV6-5	TRBJ1-2	-	CASSPRDRVFYGYTF	TGTGCCAGCAGTCCCCGGGACAGGGTCTTCTATGGCTACACCTTC
TRBD2	15	TRBV12-3/TRBV12-4	TRBJ2-1	-	CASSFPPLTSGGEFF	TGTGCCAGCAGTTTTCCCCCCCTAACTAGCGGGGGAGAGTTCTTC
TRBD1	17	TRBV19	TRBJ1-2	few	CASSSWTGARANYGYTF	TGTGCCAGTAGTTCGTGGACAGGGGCGAGAGCTAACTATGGCTACACCTTC
TRBD2	16	TRBV15	TRBJ2-3	-	CATSRTGTWGGDTQYF	TGTGCCACCAGTAGAACCGGGACCTGGGGGGGAGATACGCAGTATTTT
-	13	TRBV29-1	TRBJ2-7	-	CSVAAPSYNEQYF	TGCAGCGTTGCGGCTCCCTCCTACAATGAGCAGTACTTC
-	14	TRBV14	TRBJ2-7	many	CASSQEAWSYEQYF	TGTGCCAGCAGCCAAGAAGCTTGGTCCTACGAGCAGTACTTC
TRBD2	22	TRBV12-5	TRBJ2-3	-	CASGLVLGSGRAIGLSTDTQYF	TGTGCTAGTGGTTTGGTACTAGGGTCCGGGAGGGCCATCGGTTTGAGCACAGATACGCAGTATTTT
TRBD1	14	TRBV27	TRBJ1-5	-	CASSLHRGAQPQHF	TGTGCCAGCAGTTTACACAGGGGAGCTCAGCCCCAGCATTTT
-	14	TRBV29-1	TRBJ1-1	-	CSVGPQVGRAEAFF	TGCAGCGTTGGTCCCCAGGTCGGGAGGGCTGAAGCTTTCTTT
-	12	TRBV27	TRBJ1-2	-	CASVQANYGYTF	TGTGCCAGCGTACAGGCCAACTATGGCTACACCTTC
-	14	TRBV3-1	TRBJ2-7	-	CASSSPGLDYEQYF	TGTGCCAGCAGCTCCCCGGGACTTGATTACGAGCAGTACTTC
-	11	TRBV20-1	TRBJ2-1	-	CSATRNNEQFF	TGCAGTGCTACGAGGAACAATGAGCAGTTCTTC
TRBD2	13	TRBV20-1	TRBJ2-6	-	CSASGGGANVLTF	TGCAGTGCTTCGGGAGGGGGAGCCAACGTCCTGACTTTC
TRBD2	14	TRBV11-2	TRBJ2-5	-	CASSLGRAGKTQYF	TGTGCCAGCAGCTTAGGTCGAGCGGGGAAGACCCAGTACTTC
-	14	TRBV27	TRBJ2-7	few	CASRSLVGIREQYF	TGTGCCAGCAGGAGTTTGGTAGGGATCCGCGAGCAGTACTTC
TRBD1	15	TRBV2	TRBJ1-5	few	CASRRQGARSQPQHF	TGTGCCAGCAGGAGACAGGGCGCTCGCAGCCAGCCCCAGCATTTT
-	15	TRBV28	TRBJ1-5	-	CASSLLGSPNQPQHF	TGTGCCAGCAGTTTATTGGGTTCTCCAAATCAGCCCCAGCATTTT
-	15	TRBV21-1	TRBJ2-7	-	CASSKATGIWYEQYF	TGTGCCAGCAGCAAAGCTACAGGGATATGGTACGAGCAGTACTTC
-	14	TRBV15	TRBJ2-3	few	CATSGGGRTDTQYF	TGTGCCACCAGCGGTGGGGGCCGCACAGATACGCAGTATTTT
TRBD1	13	TRBV27	TRBJ2-7	-	CASRGTGGHEQYF	TGTGCCAGCAGAGGGACAGGGGGGCACGAGCAGTACTTC